These 21 T cell receptor beta chains share one sample of origin, sequenced in a study of cytomegalovirus exposure and HLA in healthy donors. PCR amplification relied on 60 Vbeta primers (plus 13 Jbeta primers). Clones were sequenced by immunoSEQ multiplex PCR, and TCRdb holds only the in-frame ones, with some missing. The sample holds 120,000 or so clones, approximately 78% seen once. The sequenced sample was PBMCs. These TCRs come from a woman in her thirties or forties in good health and CMV-seropositive.

This chain links TRBV18 with TRBJ1-1; D perhaps matches TRBD1 (5 bases). This CDR3 has 13 residues. V was pared by 4 bases and J by 8 bases, with 14 bases between. Germline V gene lookup returns CDR1 KGHSH and CDR2 LQKENI. The CDR3, as DNA: TGTGCCAGCTCACGAGAGCCCGGGGGAGAAGCTTTCTTT. This encodes CASSREPGGEAFF.

This chain uses TRBV5-5 with TRBJ1-1; no definite D call. This CDR3 contains 14 residues. V was shortened by 3 bases and J by 2 bases, with 11 bases between the two germline ends. Germline V gene data show CDR1 as SGHKS and CDR2 as YYEKEE (reference sequence). CDR3 bases: TGTGCCAGCAGCTACCGACAAATAAACACTGAAGCTTTCTTT. It is translated as CASSYRQINTEAFF.

The chain joins TRBV7-2 to TRBJ2-3; maybe TRBD2 (6 bases). There are 14 residues in the CDR3. Trimming removed 5 bases at V and 8 bases at J, with 17 bases between. CDR1 and CDR2 from the germline V gene are SGHTA and FQGNSA. CDR3 sequence (DNA): TGTGCCAGCAGCCGACAGCGGGCAGGAGGTACGCAGTATTTT. Amino acid sequence: CASSRQRAGGTQYF. The complete variable domain, with remaining parts taken from reference TRBV7-2 and TRBJ2-3, reads GAGVSQSPSNKVTEKGKDVELRCDPISGHTALYWYRQSLGQGLEFLIYFQGNSAPDKSGLPSDRFSAERTGGSVSTLTIQRTQQEDSAVYLCASSRQRAGGTQYFGPGTRLTVL.

The rearrangement joins TRBV2 to TRBJ1-2, with a tentative D call TRBD1 (5 bases). Germline V CDR1 and CDR2: SNHLY, FYNNEI. The CDR3 totals 11 residues. V lost 10 bases and J lost 10, with 16 bases in between. CDR3 coding DNA: TGTGCCACCGACCGAGGGACTGACTACACCTTC. It encodes CATDRGTDYTF.

This rearrangement joins TRBV6-1 to TRBJ1-5, with D possibly being TRBD1 (6 bases). This CDR3 is 14 amino acids long. Germline CDR1 reads MNHNS; CDR2 reads SASEGT. The V gene lost 8 bases and the J gene lost 4 bases, with 15 bases spanning the gap. The CDR3 bases are TGTGCCAGCCGTAACCGGGACATAAATCAGCCCCAGCATTTT. Protein product: CASRNRDINQPQHF.

The chain is built from TRBV7-9 and TRBJ1-3, with 10 nucleotides matching TRBD1. Germline trimming cut 7 bases from V and 8 bases from J; bases unmatched to any gene: 5. CDR1 and CDR2 from the germline V gene are SEHNR and FQNEAQ (reference sequence). The CDR3 loop spans 13 amino acids. DNA of the CDR3: TGTGCCAGCATCCGGACAGGGGGAGACACCATATATTTT. Translation gives CASIRTGGDTIYF.

V and J are TRBV27 and TRBJ2-7, with 7 nucleotides matching TRBD1. This CDR3 is 13 amino acids long. After removal of 3 bases from V and 5 bases from J, the junction contained 4 bases not matched to a gene. Germline CDR1 and CDR2: MNHEY and SMNVEV (reference sequence). Here the CDR3 reads CASSLNRGNEQYF. Written as DNA, the CDR3 is TGTGCCAGCAGTTTGAACAGGGGTAACGAGCAGTACTTC.

The chain links TRBV6-5 to TRBJ1-2; TRBD1 aligns across 9 bases. V dropped 7 bases and J dropped 8; count of bases not matched to a gene: 11. Germline V gene sequence: CDR1 MNHEY, CDR2 SVGAGI. This CDR3 is built from 14 residues. CDR3 region: CASKTRTGEGGYTF. CDR3 DNA: TGTGCCAGCAAAACCCGGACAGGGGAGGGAGGCTACACCTTC.

This sequence joins TRBV6-1 and TRBJ2-3; no definite D call. Trimming cost V 1 base and J 2 bases, with 7 bases left between them. Per the germline V gene, CDR1 is MNHNS and CDR2 is SASEGT. This CDR3 spans 14 amino acids. The CDR3 DNA reads TGTGCCAGCAGTGAAGGACACCTCACAGATACGCAGTATTTT. The encoded protein is CASSEGHLTDTQYF.

This chain links TRBV29-1 with TRBJ1-1; possibly TRBD1 for D (6 bases). Between the trimmed V and J ends, which lost 7 bases and 0 bases, there was a span of 18 bases. The CDR3 consists of 15 residues. Germline values: CDR1 SQVTM, CDR2 ANQGSEA. The CDR3 spells CSAVGTQGLNTEAFF. Written as DNA, the CDR3 is TGCAGCGCCGTGGGGACCCAGGGGCTGAACACTGAAGCTTTCTTT.

This clone appeared a few times. The chain links TRBV5-4 to TRBJ2-5, with 7 bases matching TRBD1. Per germline, CDR1 SGHNT and CDR2 YYREEE (reference sequence). Trimming took 2 bases from V and 2 from J; bases not matched to a gene: 3. The CDR3 extends over 14 amino acids. The CDR3 sequence: CASSFTGDQETQYF. CDR3 coding DNA: TGTGCCAGCAGCTTTACAGGGGATCAAGAGACCCAGTACTTC.

V is TRBV7-8 and J is TRBJ1-1; tentative D call: TRBD1 (6 bases). V lost 2 bases and J 4 bases, leaving 14 bases between the germline ends. The germline V gene has CDR1 SGHVS and CDR2 FQNEAQ. The CDR3 sequence is 15 residues long. The CDR3 loop reads CASSLLPGAGTEAFF. The CDR3, as DNA: TGTGCCAGCAGCTTACTCCCAGGGGCGGGCACTGAAGCTTTCTTT.

V and J are TRBV2 and TRBJ1-1; 10 nucleotides line up with TRBD1. The ends lost 5 bases at V and 2 bases at J; junction bases unmatched: 5. The CDR3 is 15 amino acids. Germline CDR1 SNHLY, CDR2 FYNNEI. The CDR3 protein is CASSTRTGGNTEAFF. The CDR3 nucleotides read TGTGCCAGCAGTACTCGGACAGGGGGAAACACTGAAGCTTTCTTT.

The chain is built from TRBV7-2 and TRBJ2-2; the D gene is possibly TRBD2 (6 bases). The germline V gene encodes CDR1 SGHTA and CDR2 FQGNSA. Deletions cut 0 bases from V and 4 bases from J, with 6 bases between. The CDR3 has 14 amino acids. The CDR3 DNA reads TGTGCCAGCAGCTTAGCAGCGGGCACCGGGGAGCTGTTTTTT. Translation gives CASSLAAGTGELFF.

The chain recombines TRBV4-1 with TRBJ1-5, with 7 bases lining up with TRBD1. Germline V gives CDR1 MGHRA, CDR2 YSYEKL. V was pared by 6 bases and J by 2 bases, with 4 bases of the junction left unmatched. The CDR3 length is 14 residues. The CDR3 protein is CASSKGQGNQPQHF. In nucleotides, the CDR3 is TGCGCCAGCAGTAAAGGACAGGGCAATCAGCCCCAGCATTTT.

This clone was detected only a few times. The chain employs TRBV4-2 and TRBJ2-3, with 10 bases identical to TRBD2. With V trimmed by 2 bases and J by 6 bases, 11 bases remained unmatched. Germline CDR1 is LGHNA and CDR2 is YNFKEQ. The CDR3 is made up of 17 amino acids. The CDR3 spells CASSQLSSGGAGDTQYF. The CDR3 DNA is TGTGCCAGCAGCCAACTGTCCAGCGGGGGGGCCGGGGATACGCAGTATTTT.

The V gene is TRBV19, the J gene TRBJ2-5, with a tentative D call TRBD2 (7 bases). The CDR3 extends over 14 amino acids. From germline, CDR1 is LNHDA and CDR2 SQIVND (reference sequence). The V gene lost 5 bases and the J gene lost 7 bases, with 17 bases spanning the gap. CDR3 region: CASSEGGPWGTQYF. The CDR3 nucleotides are TGTGCCAGTAGTGAGGGGGGGCCCTGGGGGACCCAGTACTTC. The whole variable domain, filled in from reference TRBV19 and TRBJ2-5, reads DGGITQSPKYLFRKEGQNVTLSCEQNLNHDAMYWYRQDPGQGLRLIYYSQIVNDFQKGDIAEGYSVSREKKESFPLTVTSAQKNPTAFYLCASSEGGPWGTQYFGPGTRLLVL.

This clone has more than one count but fewer than ten. V is TRBV2 and J is TRBJ2-2; D remains unclear. Trimming shortened V by 3 bases and J by 5 bases, and 10 bases separated the two germline ends. The germline V gene encodes CDR1 SNHLY and CDR2 FYNNEI. CDR3 length: 14 amino acids. CDR3 sequence: CASSDELRTGELFF. CDR3 DNA sequence: TGTGCCAGCAGTGATGAGCTACGGACCGGGGAGCTGTTTTTT.

J is TRBJ2-7 and V is TRBV7-9, with D possibly TRBD2 on 5 matching bases. CDR1 and CDR2 (germline): SEHNR, FQNEAQ (reference sequence). The CDR3 is made up of 14 amino acids. V was pared by 5 bases and J by 3 bases, with 14 bases between. The chain's CDR3 is CASSLGGGLYEQYF. CDR3 nucleotides: TGTGCCAGCAGCCTTGGCGGCGGGCTCTACGAGCAGTACTTC.

The chain uses TRBV5-8 and TRBJ1-1; 9 bases fit TRBD1. J was trimmed by 0 bases and V by 4 bases; bases with no gene match: 1. Germline loops: CDR1 SGHTS, CDR2 YDEGEE. The length of the CDR3 is 14 residues. CDR3 in DNA: TGTGCCAGCAGCACAGGGGGCATGAACACTGAAGCTTTCTTT. This codes for CASSTGGMNTEAFF.

The chain uses TRBV19 and TRBJ2-3; TRBD2 matches at 13 bases. The CDR3 totals 14 residues. From germline, CDR1 is LNHDA and CDR2 SQIVND (reference sequence). With V trimmed by 5 bases and J by 6 bases, 2 bases remained unmatched. The CDR3 nucleotides read TGTGCCAGTAGTCTACTAGCGGGGGGGGATACGCAGTATTTT. Its protein is CASSLLAGGDTQYF.